The 30 T cell receptor beta chains below come from one sample, sequenced in a study of blood T cell repertoires in COVID-19. Some clones are missing from TCRdb's copy, which holds only in-frame ones; the method was immunoSEQ multiplex PCR. The sample consists of hundreds of thousands of clones, 85% to 90% of them appearing once. Sequencing used peripheral blood. All receptors derive from a woman in her twenties or thirties with COVID-19, enrolled during active disease.

The chain is built from TRBV6-5 and TRBJ2-7, with 7 bases that match TRBD1. This CDR3 spans 13 amino acids. V trimming: 6 bases; J trimming: 2 bases; junction bases outside the gene matches: 4. CDR1 and CDR2 (germline): MNHEY, SVGAGI. In nucleotides, the CDR3 is TGTGCCAGCAGAAGGGGACAGACCTACGAGCAGTACTTC. This codes for CASRRGQTYEQYF.

V and J are TRBV7-9 and TRBJ2-3; 8 nucleotides match TRBD2. Looked up from germline, CDR1 is SEHNR and CDR2 is FQNEAQ (reference sequence). The ends lost 8 bases at V and 0 bases at J; junction bases unmatched: 7. There are 15 residues in the CDR3. CDR3 loop: CASGIAGPSTDTQYF. CDR3 nucleotides: TGTGCCAGCGGGATAGCGGGGCCGAGCACAGATACGCAGTATTTT.

The rearrangement links TRBV25-1 to TRBJ1-6, with a tentative D call TRBD1 (6 bases). This CDR3 has 16 amino acids. CDR1 is MGHDK and CDR2 is SYGVNS in the germline V gene. V was shortened by 4 bases and J by 5 bases, with 15 bases between the two germline ends. The chain's CDR3 is CASSGVGASNNSPLHF. The CDR3 DNA reads as TGTGCCAGCAGTGGAGTGGGGGCCTCAAATAATTCACCCCTCCACTTT.

This clone has more than one count but fewer than ten. The V and J genes are TRBV5-4 and TRBJ2-7, with 7 bases matching TRBD1. From germline, CDR1 is SGHNT and CDR2 YYREEE (reference sequence). V shed 4 bases, J shed 3 bases, and the junction held 10 bases outside the gene matches. CDR3 length: 15 amino acids. The CDR3 loop is CASSTKTGVHYEQYF. For the CDR3, the DNA is TGTGCCAGCAGCACAAAAACAGGGGTCCACTACGAGCAGTACTTC.

The CDR3, as DNA: TGTGCCACCAGCAGAGGGACAGCGCAAGGGAATCAGCCCCAGCATTTT. Its protein product is CATSRGTAQGNQPQHF. This chain connects TRBV15 to TRBJ1-5, with D perhaps matching TRBD1 (6 bases). This CDR3 contains 16 residues. V was pared by 1 base and J by 4 bases, with 14 bases between. Germline CDR1 reads LNHNV; CDR2 reads YYDKDF (reference sequence).

The rearrangement joins TRBV5-5 to TRBJ1-1; unclear D gene. The germline V and J ends were trimmed by 4 bases and 1 base, with 8 bases remaining between them. The germline V gene has CDR1 SGHKS and CDR2 YYEKEE (reference sequence). This CDR3 is built from 13 residues. CDR3 protein: CASSLMRNTEAFF. In nucleotides, the CDR3 is TGTGCCAGCAGCCTCATGAGGAACACTGAAGCTTTCTTT. Based on the CDR3 plus reference TRBV5-5 and TRBJ1-1, the full variable domain is DAGVTQSPTHLIKTRGQQVTLRCSPISGHKSVSWYQQVLGQGPQFIFQYYEKEERGRGNFPDRFSARQFPNYSSELNVNALLLGDSALYLCASSLMRNTEAFFGQGTRLTVV.

The V gene is TRBV2, the J gene TRBJ2-2; the D gene is possibly TRBD2 (6 bases). Germline lookup yields CDR1 SNHLY and CDR2 FYNNEI. This CDR3 region has 13 residues. V lost 10 bases to trimming and J lost 2 bases, with 11 bases between them. The CDR3 sequence: CAKGLANTGELFF. The CDR3 DNA follows: TGTGCCAAGGGACTTGCTAACACCGGGGAGCTGTTTTTT. The full variable domain, its missing parts supplied by reference TRBV2 and TRBJ2-2, is EPEVTQTPSHQVTQMGQEVILRCVPISNHLYFYWYRQILGQKVEFLVSFYNNEISEKSEIFDDQFSVERPDGSNFTLKIRSTKLEDSAMYFCAKGLANTGELFFGEGSRLTVL.

This chain links TRBV18 with TRBJ2-7; the match to TRBD1 covers 9 bases. Per the germline V gene, CDR1 is KGHSH and CDR2 is LQKENI. With 0 bases clipped from V and 7 bases from J, the junction kept 7 bases outside the gene matches. The CDR3 totals 15 residues. The CDR3 is CASSPPEQGAGEQYF. The DNA for the CDR3 is TGTGCCAGCTCACCACCGGAACAGGGGGCGGGAGAGCAGTACTTC.

J is TRBJ2-2 and V is TRBV3-1 (or the pseudogene TRBV3-2), with 16 nucleotides matching TRBD2. V shed 3 bases and J 4 bases; nucleotides not matched to a gene: 8. This CDR3 is built from 19 residues. Germline CDR1 and CDR2: LGHDT and YNNKEL (reference sequence). For the CDR3, the DNA is TGTGCCAGCAGCCAGACGGGACTAGCGGGGGGGCTGCCCACCGGGGAGCTGTTTTTT. This codes for CASSQTGLAGGLPTGELFF.

The chain joins TRBV6-5 to TRBJ2-7; 10 bases are shared with TRBD1. Looked up from germline, CDR1 is MNHEY and CDR2 is SVGAGI. After removal of 5 bases from V and 5 bases from J, the junction contained 6 bases not matched to a gene. The CDR3 contains 14 residues. CDR3 coding DNA: TGTGCCAGCAGTCCCGGGACAGGGGTGCACGAGCAGTACTTC. It codes for CASSPGTGVHEQYF.

V and J are TRBV9 and TRBJ2-1, with a possible D match to TRBD1 (6 bases). V dropped 2 bases and J dropped 5 bases, with 11 bases sitting between them. CDR3 size: 14 residues. In germline, CDR1 is SGDLS, CDR2 YYNGEE. The CDR3 protein is CASSVHSGDNEQFF. As DNA, the CDR3 is TGTGCCAGCAGCGTTCACTCAGGGGACAATGAGCAGTTCTTC.

This chain connects TRBV2 to TRBJ1-1; D remains ambiguous. In germline, CDR1 is SNHLY, CDR2 FYNNEI. The CDR3 is made up of 18 amino acids. V lost 8 bases to trimming and J lost 0 bases, with 25 bases between them. CDR3 DNA: TGTGCCAGCCGGAGGACGGCTGGTGGAGTAGTCGTGAACACTGAAGCTTTCTTT. Its protein is CASRRTAGGVVVNTEAFF.

The rearrangement links TRBV5-5 to TRBJ2-1; D uncertain. The CDR3 runs to 16 residues. CDR1 is SGHKS and CDR2 is YYEKEE in the germline V gene (reference sequence). Between the trimmed V and J ends, which lost 0 bases and 5 bases, there was a span of 15 bases. CDR3 nucleotide sequence: TGTGCCAGCAGCTTGGGACCTCTGTTGAGGAACAATGAGCAGTTCTTC. Protein: CASSLGPLLRNNEQFF.

The V gene is TRBV2, the J gene TRBJ1-6, with D possibly matching TRBD1 (6 bases). V dropped 5 bases and J dropped 5 bases, with 13 bases sitting between them. The length of the CDR3 is 15 residues. CDR1 and CDR2 (germline): SNHLY, FYNNEI. CDR3 residues: CASSSSGANNSPLHF. CDR3 nucleotide sequence: TGTGCCAGCAGTTCGTCAGGGGCGAATAATTCACCCCTCCACTTT.

The chain combines TRBV10-1 with TRBJ2-3; D might be TRBD2 (6 bases). The CDR3 is 15 amino acids. Germline CDR1 WNHNN, CDR2 SYGVQD (reference sequence). V lost 6 bases to trimming and J lost 2 bases, with 15 bases between them. CDR3 protein: CASSPGLPPTDTQYF. The CDR3, as DNA: TGCGCCAGCAGCCCCGGACTACCCCCCACAGATACGCAGTATTTT.

V is TRBV6-4 and J is TRBJ1-2; 8 bases line up with TRBD1. Germline V gene sequence: CDR1 MRHNA, CDR2 SNTAGT. Losses at the gene ends were 10 bases for V and 6 bases for J; bases not matched to a gene: 7. The CDR3 has 12 residues. In DNA form, the CDR3 reads TGTGCCACCCCATCAGGGGGCAATGGCTACACCTTC. This encodes CATPSGGNGYTF.

This clone was seen more than once but under ten times. This rearrangement joins TRBV24-1 to TRBJ2-3, with D tentatively TRBD2 (5 bases). Per germline, CDR1 KGHDR and CDR2 SFDVKD. The CDR3 has 18 amino acids. Deletions cut 4 bases from V and 0 bases from J, with 19 bases between. This CDR3 is CATSEAGGRRTSTDTQYF. The CDR3 DNA follows: TGTGCCACCAGTGAGGCAGGAGGCCGAAGAACTAGCACAGATACGCAGTATTTT.

The V gene is TRBV27, the J gene TRBJ2-7, with D perhaps matching TRBD2 (7 bases). In germline, CDR1 is MNHEY, CDR2 SMNVEV (reference sequence). The CDR3 has 14 amino acids. Deletions cut 2 bases from V and 2 bases from J, with 10 bases between. CDR3 sequence (DNA): TGTGCCAGCAGTTTAACGGGGGGCGCCTACGAGCAGTACTTC. It specifies CASSLTGGAYEQYF.

V gene TRBV6-5 combines with J gene TRBJ2-1; 7 nucleotides agree with TRBD1. The length of the CDR3 is 14 residues. Germline V gives CDR1 MNHEY, CDR2 SVGAGI. V trimming: 4 bases; J trimming: 6 bases; junction bases outside the gene matches: 6. CDR3 nucleotides: TGTGCCAGCAGTTTGGACAGGACGATCAATGAGCAGTTCTTC. The encoded protein is CASSLDRTINEQFF.

The V and J genes are TRBV7-9 and TRBJ2-2, with D hard to call. The V gene's germline CDR1 is SEHNR and CDR2 FQNEAQ (reference sequence). V lost 6 bases, J lost 2 bases, and 10 bases lay in between. CDR3 length: 14 residues. CDR3 sequence reads: CASSLTHNTGELFF. The CDR3 coding sequence is TGTGCCAGCAGTCTGACTCACAACACCGGGGAGCTGTTTTTT.

The chain combines TRBV3-1 (or the pseudogene TRBV3-2) with TRBJ1-6, with D unclear. Germline V gene sequence: CDR1 LGHDT, CDR2 YNNKEL (reference sequence). The CDR3 contains 16 residues. Trimming removed 1 base at V and 0 bases at J, with 7 bases between. CDR3 coding DNA: TGTGCCAGCAGCCAAGCTCCGAGCTCCTATAATTCACCCCTCCACTTT. Residues: CASSQAPSSYNSPLHF.

The chain's CDR3 is CASSQLAGAGNTQYF. CDR3 nucleotide sequence: TGTGCCAGCAGCCAATTAGCGGGGGCCGGAAATACGCAGTATTTT. The chain uses TRBV3-1 (or the pseudogene TRBV3-2) and TRBJ2-3; 9 bases are shared with TRBD2. Germline assignment: CDR1 LGHDT and CDR2 YNNKEL (reference sequence). V gave up 2 bases and J gave up 7 bases; unmatched junction bases: 7. This CDR3 is built from 15 residues.

The rearrangement joins TRBV19 to TRBJ2-5; TRBD1 aligns across 7 bases. The trim removed 6 bases at V and 3 bases at J, leaving 4 bases unmatched. The CDR3 runs 13 residues. The germline V gene encodes CDR1 LNHDA and CDR2 SQIVND (reference sequence). CDR3 DNA sequence: TGTGCCAGTAGCAGCACAGGGGAAGAGACCCAGTACTTC. This encodes CASSSTGEETQYF. Filled out from reference TRBV19 and TRBJ2-5, the complete variable domain reads DGGITQSPKYLFRKEGQNVTLSCEQNLNHDAMYWYRQDPGQGLRLIYYSQIVNDFQKGDIAEGYSVSREKKESFPLTVTSAQKNPTAFYLCASSSTGEETQYFGPGTRLLVL.

This clone was counted a few times. The gene calls are TRBV5-5 and TRBJ2-7; TRBD1 agrees at 8 bases. Trimming removed 3 bases from V and 1 base from J; junction bases left unmatched: 3. This CDR3 region has 14 residues. Germline loops: CDR1 SGHKS, CDR2 YYEKEE (reference sequence). This CDR3 reads CASSYRDRSYEQYF. CDR3 DNA: TGTGCCAGCAGCTACCGGGACAGGTCCTACGAGCAGTACTTC.

The rearrangement joins TRBV6-4 to TRBJ1-2, with a tentative D call TRBD1 (5 bases). The CDR3 loop spans 16 amino acids. V lost 2 bases and J lost 8, with 21 bases in between. Germline V gene sequence: CDR1 MRHNA, CDR2 SNTAGT. The DNA of the CDR3 is TGTGCCAGCAGTGACGTAGGGACTAAGGGGAGTGTAGGCTACACCTTC. Translating it yields CASSDVGTKGSVGYTF.

The chain links TRBV20-1 to TRBJ2-7, with TRBD1 matching 7 bases. The germline gives CDR1 DFQATT, CDR2 SNEGSKA (reference sequence). This CDR3 is 11 amino acids long. Trimming took 5 bases from V and 2 from J; bases not matched to a gene: 0. DNA of the CDR3: TGCAGTGCTCAGGGGGCCTACGAGCAGTACTTC. It specifies CSAQGAYEQYF.

CDR3 sequence reads: CASSIWGPNEKLFF. The CDR3 coding sequence is TGTGCCAGTAGTATCTGGGGGCCGAATGAAAAACTGTTTTTT. V and J are TRBV19 and TRBJ1-4; D is possibly TRBD1 (6 bases). Per germline, CDR1 LNHDA and CDR2 SQIVND (reference sequence). Trimming stripped 3 bases from V and 5 bases from J, with 10 bases between. The CDR3 length is 14 residues.

In this sample, this clone turned up a few times. V gene TRBV5-1 combines with J gene TRBJ1-5; D is ambiguous. V lost 1 base, J lost 5 bases, and 7 bases lay in between. The germline V gene encodes CDR1 SGHRS and CDR2 YFSETQ. The CDR3 is made up of 13 amino acids. CDR3 amino acids: CASSLLGDQPQHF. CDR3 bases: TGCGCCAGCAGCTTGCTCGGGGATCAGCCCCAGCATTTT.

The gene calls are TRBV2 and TRBJ1-6; a possible D gene is TRBD1 (5 bases). CDR3 size: 14 residues. Germline-derived CDR1 and CDR2 are SNHLY and FYNNEI. The V and J ends lost 5 bases and 4 bases respectively, with 9 bases between them. DNA for the CDR3: TGTGCCAGCAGTAGGAGACAGTATAATTCACCCCTCCACTTT. Translating it yields CASSRRQYNSPLHF. Full variable domain (rest looked up from reference TRBV2 and TRBJ1-6): EPEVTQTPSHQVTQMGQEVILRCVPISNHLYFYWYRQILGQKVEFLVSFYNNEISEKSEIFDDQFSVERPDGSNFTLKIRSTKLEDSAMYFCASSRRQYNSPLHFGNGTRLTVT.

The V and J genes are TRBV28 and TRBJ1-1; TRBD1 aligns across 7 bases. CDR3 length equals 14 residues. Germline values: CDR1 MDHEN, CDR2 SYDVKM. Unmatched junction bases numbered 0, after V lost 2 bases and J lost 0 bases. The DNA of the CDR3 is TGTGCCAGCAGTTTAGACAGGGTGAACACTGAAGCTTTCTTT. Translated: CASSLDRVNTEAFF.